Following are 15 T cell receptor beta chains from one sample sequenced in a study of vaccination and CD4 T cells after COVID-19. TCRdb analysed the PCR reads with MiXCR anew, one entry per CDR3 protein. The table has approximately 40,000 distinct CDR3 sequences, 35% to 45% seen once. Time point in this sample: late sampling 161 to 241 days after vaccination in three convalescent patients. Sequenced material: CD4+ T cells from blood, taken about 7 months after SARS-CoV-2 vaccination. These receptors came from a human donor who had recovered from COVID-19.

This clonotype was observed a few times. The CDR3 DNA is TGTGCCAGCAGTATCACAGCACCAAATCGGGAGACCCAGTACTTC. Residues: CASSITAPNRETQYF. The chain uses TRBV27 and TRBJ2-5; D not resolved. The germline CDR1 and CDR2 sequences are MNHEY and SMNVEV (reference sequence). Between the trimmed V and J ends, which lost 5 bases and 5 bases, there was a span of 18 bases. This CDR3 has 15 amino acids.

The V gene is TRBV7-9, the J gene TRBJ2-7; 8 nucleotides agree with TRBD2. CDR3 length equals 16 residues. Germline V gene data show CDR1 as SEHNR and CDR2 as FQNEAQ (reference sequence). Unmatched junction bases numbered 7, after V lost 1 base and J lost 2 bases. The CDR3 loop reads CASSLGPAGGAYEQYF. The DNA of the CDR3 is TGTGCCAGCAGCTTAGGCCCTGCGGGAGGCGCCTACGAGCAGTACTTC. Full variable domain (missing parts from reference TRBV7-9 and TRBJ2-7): DTGVSQNPRHKITKRGQNVTFRCDPISEHNRLYWYRQTLGQGPEFLTYFQNEAQLEKSRLLSDRFSAERPKGSFSTLEIQRTEQGDSAMYLCASSLGPAGGAYEQYFGPGTRLTVT.

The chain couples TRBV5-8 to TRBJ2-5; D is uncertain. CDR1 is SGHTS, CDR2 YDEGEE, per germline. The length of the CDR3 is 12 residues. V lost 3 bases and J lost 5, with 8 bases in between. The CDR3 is CASSSMFETQYF. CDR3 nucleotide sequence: TGTGCCAGCAGCTCCATGTTTGAGACCCAGTACTTC.

For the CDR3, the DNA is TGTGCCACCATGCTGTCGGGACAGGGGTTATCAGATACGCAGTATTTT. Translation gives CATMLSGQGLSDTQYF. V usage is TRBV10-3 and J usage is TRBJ2-3; TRBD1 aligns across 10 bases. Germline CDR1 reads ENHRY; CDR2 reads SYGVKD. Trimming at V came to 10 bases and at J to 4 bases, leaving 14 bases not matched to a gene. The length of the CDR3 is 16 residues.

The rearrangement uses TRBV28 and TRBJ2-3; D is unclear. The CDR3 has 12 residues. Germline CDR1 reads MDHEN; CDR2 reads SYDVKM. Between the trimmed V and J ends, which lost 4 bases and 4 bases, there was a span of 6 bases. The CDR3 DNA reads TGTGCCAGCAGTTACGGTGCAGATACGCAGTATTTT. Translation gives CASSYGADTQYF. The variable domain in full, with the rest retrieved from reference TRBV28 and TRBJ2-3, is DVKVTQSSRYLVKRTGEKVFLECVQDMDHENMFWYRQDPGLGLRLIYFSYDVKMKEKGDIPEGYSVSREKKERFSLILESASTNQTSMYLCASSYGADTQYFGPGTRLTVL.

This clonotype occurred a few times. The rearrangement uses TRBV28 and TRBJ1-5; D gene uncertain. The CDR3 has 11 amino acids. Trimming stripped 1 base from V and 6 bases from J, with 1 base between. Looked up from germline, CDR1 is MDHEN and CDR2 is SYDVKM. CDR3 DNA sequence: TGTGCCAGCAGTTTATCTCAGCCCCAGCATTTT. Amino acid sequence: CASSLSQPQHF.

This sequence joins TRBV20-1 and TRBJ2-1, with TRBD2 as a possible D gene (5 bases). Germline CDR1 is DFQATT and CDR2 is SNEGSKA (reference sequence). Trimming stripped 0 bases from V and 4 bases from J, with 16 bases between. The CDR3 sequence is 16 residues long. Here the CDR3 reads CSARDPGIGVYNEQFF. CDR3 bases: TGCAGTGCTAGAGATCCGGGGATTGGGGTGTACAATGAGCAGTTCTTC.

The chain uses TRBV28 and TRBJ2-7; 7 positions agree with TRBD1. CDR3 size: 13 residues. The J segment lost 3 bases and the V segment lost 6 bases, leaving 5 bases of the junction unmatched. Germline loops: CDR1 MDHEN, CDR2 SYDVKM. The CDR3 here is CASRMGQNYEQYF. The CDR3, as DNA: TGTGCCAGCAGGATGGGACAGAACTACGAGCAGTACTTC.

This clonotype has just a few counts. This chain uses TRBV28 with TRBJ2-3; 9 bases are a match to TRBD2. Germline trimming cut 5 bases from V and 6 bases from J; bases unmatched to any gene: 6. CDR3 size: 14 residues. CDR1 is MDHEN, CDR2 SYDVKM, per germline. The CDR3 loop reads CASSRREGHDTQYF. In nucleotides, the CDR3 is TGTGCCAGCAGTAGGCGGGAGGGCCACGATACGCAGTATTTT.

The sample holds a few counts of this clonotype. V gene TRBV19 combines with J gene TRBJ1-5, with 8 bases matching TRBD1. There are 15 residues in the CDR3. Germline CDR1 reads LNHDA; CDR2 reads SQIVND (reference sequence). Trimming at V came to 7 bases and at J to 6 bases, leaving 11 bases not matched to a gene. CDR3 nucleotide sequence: TGTGCCAGTACTAACGACAGGGGCGGGTTTCAGCCCCAGCATTTT. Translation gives CASTNDRGGFQPQHF.

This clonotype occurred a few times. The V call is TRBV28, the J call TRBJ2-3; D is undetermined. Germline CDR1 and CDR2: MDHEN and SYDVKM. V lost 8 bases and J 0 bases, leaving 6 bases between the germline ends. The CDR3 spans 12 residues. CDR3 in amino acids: CASRVSTDTQYF. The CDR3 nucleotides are TGTGCCAGCCGGGTTAGCACAGATACGCAGTATTTT.

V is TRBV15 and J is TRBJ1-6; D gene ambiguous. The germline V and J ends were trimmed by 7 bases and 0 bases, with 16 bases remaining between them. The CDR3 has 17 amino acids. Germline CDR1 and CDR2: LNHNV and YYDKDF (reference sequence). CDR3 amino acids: CATTPGGLSSYNSPLHF. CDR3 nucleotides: TGTGCCACCACCCCAGGTGGACTAAGCTCCTATAATTCACCCCTCCACTTT. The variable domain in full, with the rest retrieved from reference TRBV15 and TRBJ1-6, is DAMVIQNPRYQVTQFGKPVTLSCSQTLNHNVMYWYQQKSSQAPKLLFHYYDKDFNNEADTPDNFQSRRPNTSFCFLDIRSPGLGDTAMYLCATTPGGLSSYNSPLHFGNGTRLTVT.

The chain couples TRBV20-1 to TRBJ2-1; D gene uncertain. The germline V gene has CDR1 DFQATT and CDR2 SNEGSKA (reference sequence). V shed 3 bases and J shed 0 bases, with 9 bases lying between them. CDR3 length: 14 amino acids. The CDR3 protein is CSARGSDSYNEQFF. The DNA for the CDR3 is TGCAGTGCTAGGGGTAGTGACTCCTACAATGAGCAGTTCTTC.

In DNA, the CDR3 is TGTGCCAGTAGTATATCAGTGAACACTGAAGCTTTCTTT. It is translated as CASSISVNTEAFF. V and J are TRBV19 and TRBJ1-1, with D hard to call. Trimming stripped 2 bases from V and 0 bases from J, with 4 bases between. Looked up from germline, CDR1 is LNHDA and CDR2 is SQIVND (reference sequence). This CDR3 comprises 13 residues.

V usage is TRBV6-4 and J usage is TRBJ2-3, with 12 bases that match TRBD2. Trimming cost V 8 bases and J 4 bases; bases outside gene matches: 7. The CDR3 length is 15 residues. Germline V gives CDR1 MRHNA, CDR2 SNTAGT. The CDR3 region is CASRLLAGGSDTQYF. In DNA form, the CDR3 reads TGTGCCAGCCGCCTCCTAGCGGGAGGGTCAGATACGCAGTATTTT.